The T cell receptor beta chain described here comes from a study of post-analysis software for immune sequencing data. The wider study: Courses of disease covered relapsing-remitting, secondary progressive and progressive-relapsing multiple sclerosis.

Study-level results: Samples from one preparation batch, clustered by F measure, grouped strongly together.

This clonotype was seen only a few times. No antigen is known for it. Tagging with unique molecular identifiers was a feature of the TCR beta cDNA libraries. The yield from roughly 1 to 10 million T cells was 500,000 or so cDNA molecules in total. TCRdb called the PCR reads again in MiXCR, with one record for every CDR3 protein. Among 350,000 to 500,000 distinct CDR3 sequences listed, 30% to 40% were seen once. Source material: blood. The receptor was derived from a girl aged 2 to 9 with multiple sclerosis.

CDR3 nucleotides: TGTGCCAGCAGCTTAAATAAGCGGGGGTCCAACACAGATACGCAGTATTTT. It specifies CASSLNKRGSNTDTQYF. This chain joins TRBV7-9 and TRBJ2-3, with 8 bases fitting TRBD2. The J segment lost 2 bases and the V segment lost 2 bases, leaving 9 bases of the junction unmatched. CDR1 and CDR2 (germline): SEHNR, FQNEAQ (reference sequence). This CDR3 contains 17 residues.